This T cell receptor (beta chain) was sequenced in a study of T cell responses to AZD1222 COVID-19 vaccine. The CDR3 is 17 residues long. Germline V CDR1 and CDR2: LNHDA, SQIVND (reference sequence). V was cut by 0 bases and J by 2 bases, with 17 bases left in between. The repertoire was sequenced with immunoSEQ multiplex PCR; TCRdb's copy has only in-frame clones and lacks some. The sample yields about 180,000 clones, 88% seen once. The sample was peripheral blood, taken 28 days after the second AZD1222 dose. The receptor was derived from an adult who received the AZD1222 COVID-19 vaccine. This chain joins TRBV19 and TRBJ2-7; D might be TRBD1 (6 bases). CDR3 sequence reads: CASSIELTGPRPYEQYF. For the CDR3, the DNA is TGTGCCAGTAGTATAGAACTGACAGGACCCCGGCCCTACGAGCAGTACTTC.